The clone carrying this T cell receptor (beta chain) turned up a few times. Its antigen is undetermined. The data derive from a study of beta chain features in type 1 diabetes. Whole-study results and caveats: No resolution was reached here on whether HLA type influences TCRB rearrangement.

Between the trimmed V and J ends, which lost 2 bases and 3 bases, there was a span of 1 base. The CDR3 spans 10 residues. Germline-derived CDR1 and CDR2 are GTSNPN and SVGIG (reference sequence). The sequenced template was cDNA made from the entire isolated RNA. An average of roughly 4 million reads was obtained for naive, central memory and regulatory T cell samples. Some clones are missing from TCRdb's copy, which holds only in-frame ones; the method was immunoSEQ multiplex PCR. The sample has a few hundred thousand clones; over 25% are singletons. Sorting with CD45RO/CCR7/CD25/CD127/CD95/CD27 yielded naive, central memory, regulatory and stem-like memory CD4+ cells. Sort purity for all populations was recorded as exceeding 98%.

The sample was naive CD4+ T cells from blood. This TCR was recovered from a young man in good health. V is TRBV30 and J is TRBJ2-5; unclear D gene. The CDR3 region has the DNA TGTGCCTGGAGTAAAGAGACCCAGTACTTC. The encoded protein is CAWSKETQYF.